Listed below are T cell receptor beta chains from one sample, sequenced in a study of tumor-infiltrating lymphocytes in primary liver carcinoma. TCRdb recomputed calls from the multiplex PCR reads with MiXCR, one row per CDR3 protein. Of about 99,000 distinct CDR3 sequences in the sample, over 55% are singletons; the top ten hold 9% to 10%. Sequenced sample: liver tumor tissue from sampling region 5. These receptors all come from a woman aged 55-69 years with primary liver carcinoma and hepatitis B virus infection. Each CDR3 is given with its conserved first and last residue.

v_call	cdr3_aa
TRBV7-8	CASGFLGGNLNTEAFF
TRBV11-3	CVSSLSFRSLRTDTQYF
TRBV5-1	CANSPGTNGSITGELFF
TRBV28	CASHRDRGGYSYTF
TRBV12-5	CASDSGLAGGADTQYF
TRBV11-2	CASSFTPLRSSYNDQFF
TRBV29-1	CGVEGGRCADTQYF
TRBV29-1	CITPVGRLAGPETQYF
TRBV28	CAGSNQRGPLHF
TRBV21-1	CASSEGLLAGGGNGTDTQYF
TRBV29-1	CSVLDRTVTHEQYF
TRBV11-1	CASSLRQGAGESHF
TRBV6-5	CASSISYRGIPNYGYTF
TRBV25-1	CASSFNRVNSPLHF
TRBV5-6	CASSLGYQGNQPQHF
TRBV7-9	CVSSPQTGGETQYF
TRBV4-1	CASGQDVGREPDEQFF
TRBV11-2	CASSVRQVPSYSYTF
TRBV18	CASSPSARTNSGTQYF
TRBV11-2	CASSSIAGTHGWFF
TRBV7-9	CASSLARGMASDTQYF
TRBV11-3	CASSFSLRDVYEQYF
TRBV29-1	CSVAGTQEFSYEQYF
TRBV11-2	CASNPGLAGTDTQYF
TRBV29-1	CSDSRAQGKHEQFF
TRBV6-5	CASAYRQGVNTEAFF
TRBV29-1	CSVPGDRASTDTQYF
TRBV21-1	CASSKGLAGSYEQYF
TRBV4-1	CASSQELLSIDTQYF
TRBV6-5	CASLRREDANTGELFF
TRBV4-2	CASSQDPLADTQYF
TRBV5-6	CASSSKGRSSYWQYF
TRBV28	CAGSFARVDTGELFF
TRBV6-4	CASSDSKGDHTDTQYF
TRBV7-9	CASTLTRGRTDTQYF